This T cell receptor beta chain was sequenced during a study of shared clonotypes between healthy human individuals. Overall study results and limits: Sampling was confined to blood; repertoires within tissues likely differ. Large depth notwithstanding, sorted-subset sequencing proved incomplete by rarefaction. On the whole, naive subsets had larger estimated richness than memory subsets had.

In replicate PCRs of sorted subsets, approximately 190 ng DNA, some 28,000 T cell genomes, was used. Assay used: immunoSEQ multiplex PCR; TCRdb lists only in-frame clones, some missing. The sample shows around 2.1 million clones, approximately 94% of them seen only once. Cells designated naive CD8 were CD45RO-negative and were positively selected for CCR7, with terminally differentiated effector memory CD45RA+ cells excluded. Between the trimmed V and J ends, which lost 1 base and 5 bases, there was a span of 5 bases. The CDR3 sequence is 12 residues long. Germline V CDR1 and CDR2: SEHNR, FQNEAQ (reference sequence). In regard to this clone: Its antigen is unknown. A read error may be the cause here, since a much bigger clone is one base away. Other DNA sequences in this specimen translate into the identical CDR3.

The receptor was derived from a man in his late teens or twenties in good health. Some clones in this sample may be carry-over from other donors' samples. Material for sequencing was naive CD8+ T cells from PBMCs. The chain recombines TRBV7-9 with TRBJ1-1; D unresolved. In nucleotides, the CDR3 is TGTGCCAGCAGCTTAGGGGAAACTGAAGCTTTCTTT. Its protein product is CASSLGETEAFF. The variable domain in full, with the rest retrieved from reference TRBV7-9 and TRBJ1-1, is DTGVSQNPRHKITKRGQNVTFRCDPISEHNRLYWYRQTLGQGPEFLTYFQNEAQLEKSRLLSDRFSAERPKGSFSTLEIQRTEQGDSAMYLCASSLGETEAFFGQGTRLTVV.